The present T cell receptor (beta chain) was sequenced within a study of cytomegalovirus exposure and HLA in healthy donors. Study results and limitations: Most TCR sequences were rare, but some public TCRs occurred in many donors.

The CDR3 consists of 11 residues. Germline assignment: CDR1 DFQATT and CDR2 SNEGSKA (reference sequence). Trimming removed 2 bases from V and 6 bases from J, with 7 bases in between. This PCR relied on a set of 60 Vbeta primers and 13 Jbeta primers. Clones were read by immunoSEQ multiplex PCR, and TCRdb kept only the in-frame ones, dropping some. The table shows approximately 70,000 clones, with about 79% occurring only once. In this sample, this clone turned up once. Antigen: not known. Distinct nucleotide sequences in the sample also encode this CDR3. The J gene is TRBJ1-2, the V gene TRBV20-1; the D gene is possibly TRBD1 (5 bases). Sequencing was carried out using PBMCs. The receptor's source is a man between 60 and 70 years old in good health and CMV-seropositive. The CDR3 here is CSARWGDGYTF. CDR3 in DNA: TGCAGTGCTAGATGGGGGGATGGCTACACCTTC.